This passage covers 9 T cell receptor beta chains from one sample sequenced in a study of CD8 T cells in ankylosing spondylitis listed by TCRdb under 2017. The library was produced with 5' RACE. The listed sequencing device is Illumina HiSeq 2500. TCRdb handled the public reads itself, with Q25 trimming in fastp and clone calling in MiXCR, and kept productive beta chains. Rows merge per CDR3 protein into single entries with the most common DNA and genes. This sample gives some 220,000 distinct CDR3 sequences in total; 8% to 11% of them show up just once. Together, the top ten hold about 3% of the sample. Sequencing was carried out using blood, either unsorted or a sorted T cell fraction (not recorded which). The receptors were sampled from a male donor with ankylosing spondylitis or in good health (not recorded which).

This clonotype was seen at least ten times. This sequence joins TRBV12-3 or TRBV12-4 and TRBJ2-7, with a weak D call TRBD2 (6 bases). The V gene lost 4 bases and the J gene lost 3 bases, with 16 bases spanning the gap. This CDR3 region has 15 residues. The CDR3 region has the DNA TGTGCCAGCAGTTCTCCCGGGACTGGATACTACGAGCAGTACTTC. Amino acid sequence: CASSSPGTGYYEQYF.

The gene calls are TRBV7-9 and TRBJ2-5; possibly TRBD2 for D (6 bases). Germline values: CDR1 SEHNR, CDR2 FQNEAQ (reference sequence). The CDR3 sequence is 15 residues long. V was pared by 6 bases and J by 1 base, with 15 bases between. In DNA form, the CDR3 reads TGTGCCAGCAGTCTCCCCTTGACTAGCCAAGAGACCCAGTACTTC. The encoded protein is CASSLPLTSQETQYF.

This clonotype occurred a few times. The V call is TRBV7-9, the J call TRBJ1-1; D gene uncertain. Germline CDR1 SEHNR, CDR2 FQNEAQ (reference sequence). CDR3 size: 12 residues. Trimming removed 1 base at V and 7 bases at J, with 7 bases between. The CDR3 nucleotides read TGTGCCAGCAGCTTAGTTGGGGATGAAGCTTTCTTT. Residues: CASSLVGDEAFF.

This clonotype was observed at least ten times. The chain has TRBV7-2 and TRBJ2-1; the match to TRBD2 covers 9 bases. The CDR3 totals 15 residues. The trim removed 5 bases at V and 4 bases at J, leaving 6 bases unmatched. Germline CDR1 is SGHTA and CDR2 is FQGNSA. The CDR3 loop is CASSVLAGLYNEQFF. CDR3 bases: TGTGCCAGCAGCGTACTAGCGGGTCTTTACAATGAGCAGTTCTTC.

This clonotype has a handful of counts. The chain combines TRBV2 with TRBJ2-1; D is ambiguous. The V gene lost 6 bases and the J gene lost 6 bases, with 12 bases spanning the gap. The CDR3 has 13 residues. Germline loops: CDR1 SNHLY, CDR2 FYNNEI. The CDR3 nucleotides read TGTGCCAGCAGGGTCGACCAGGCCAATGAGCAGTTCTTC. Translation: CASRVDQANEQFF.

This clonotype was found many times. This chain connects TRBV5-6 to TRBJ1-1, with D unresolved. This CDR3 has 12 amino acids. V lost 1 base and J lost 10, with 11 bases in between. Looked up from germline, CDR1 is SGHDT and CDR2 is YYEEEE. CDR3 protein: CASSLYHSGAFF. As DNA, the CDR3 is TGTGCCAGCAGCTTGTACCACTCGGGAGCTTTCTTT. Full variable domain (rest looked up from reference TRBV5-6 and TRBJ1-1): DAGVTQSPTHLIKTRGQQVTLRCSPKSGHDTVSWYQQALGQGPQFIFQYYEEEERQRGNFPDRFSGHQFPNYSSELNVNALLLGDSALYLCASSLYHSGAFFGQGTRLTVV.

This clonotype appeared a few times. This sequence joins TRBV7-7 and TRBJ2-5, with 13 bases identical to TRBD2. CDR1 is SSHAT, CDR2 FNYEAQ, per germline (reference sequence). The CDR3 sequence is 17 residues long. The trim removed 6 bases at V and 2 bases at J, leaving 9 bases unmatched. This chain's CDR3 is CASRCPGLAGRQETQYF. In nucleotides, the CDR3 is TGTGCCAGCAGATGCCCGGGACTAGCGGGGAGGCAAGAGACCCAGTACTTC.

This clonotype was detected ten times or more. The chain recombines TRBV7-9 with TRBJ1-6; maybe TRBD1 (5 bases). From germline, CDR1 is SEHNR and CDR2 FQNEAQ (reference sequence). Trimming shortened V by 7 bases and J by 0 bases, and 13 bases separated the two germline ends. The CDR3 sequence is 16 residues long. This CDR3 reads CASMRGTSSYNSPLHF. Written as DNA, the CDR3 is TGTGCCAGCATGAGGGGTACCAGCTCCTATAATTCACCCCTCCACTTT.

This clonotype was seen many times. The chain uses TRBV11-2 and TRBJ2-7; 11 nucleotides line up with TRBD2. V lost 5 bases and J lost 5; bases outside the gene matches: 14. From germline, CDR1 is SGHAT and CDR2 FQNNGV. The length of the CDR3 is 17 residues. For the CDR3, the DNA is TGTGCCAGCAGCCTCCAAATCTCTAGCGGGAGGAACCACGAGCAGTACTTC. Its translation: CASSLQISSGRNHEQYF. Drawing the rest from reference TRBV11-2 and TRBJ2-7, the complete variable domain is EAGVAQSPRYKIIEKRQSVAFWCNPISGHATLYWYQQILGQGPKLLIQFQNNGVVDDSQLPKDRFSAERLKGVDSTLKIQPAKLEDSAVYLCASSLQISSGRNHEQYFGPGTRLTVT.